What follows describes a single T cell receptor (beta chain). What it recognizes is unknown. The record originates from a study of T cell repertoires in cytomegalovirus infection. Study information: Indications came from public TCR beta signatures; they pointed to CMV infection and to a matching HLA type. General observations from the study: The response measured ex vivo was dominated by TCR beta clonotypes (HLA-C-restricted and CMV-specific). Summed public TCR beta family frequency identified CMV carriers bearing the relevant HLA.

TCRdb independently ran MiXCR on the reads; one entry per CDR3 protein. The sample lists under 600,000 distinct CDR3 sequences, 16% occurring once. This clonotype was obtained from a human donor in good health (CMV status not recorded). Some clones in this sample may be carry-over from other donors' samples. Sequencing input: CD8+ T cells from PBMCs.

CDR3 in amino acids: CSAPGTSGRSYEQYF. CDR3 DNA sequence: TGCAGTGCACCCGGGACTAGCGGGAGAAGCTACGAGCAGTACTTC. This chain uses TRBV20-1 with TRBJ2-7, with 14 bases matching TRBD2. The CDR3 length is 15 residues. CDR1 is DFQATT and CDR2 is SNEGSKA in the germline V gene (reference sequence). V shed 6 bases, J shed 3 bases, and the junction held 7 bases outside the gene matches.